This TCR beta chain was identified in a study of control samples from healthy donors and cancer patients. The assay was immunoSEQ multiplex PCR, and TCRdb's table has in-frame clones only and misses some. Of 150,000 to 200,000 clones in the sample, 75% to 95% are singletons; the top ten hold around 2%. V lost 6 bases to trimming and J lost 2 bases, with 17 bases between them. Germline-derived CDR1 and CDR2 are LNHDA and SQIVND (reference sequence). This CDR3 spans 16 amino acids. Material for sequencing was blood. The chain joins TRBV19 to TRBJ1-5; tentatively, D is TRBD1 (5 bases). The clonotype comes from a middle-aged woman in good health. The CDR3 here is CASRVGLGGGNQPQHF. CDR3 DNA sequence: TGTGCCAGTAGAGTGGGTTTGGGAGGGGGCAATCAGCCCCAGCATTTT. The full variable domain, completed using reference TRBV19 and TRBJ1-5, is DGGITQSPKYLFRKEGQNVTLSCEQNLNHDAMYWYRQDPGQGLRLIYYSQIVNDFQKGDIAEGYSVSREKKESFPLTVTSAQKNPTAFYLCASRVGLGGGNQPQHFGDGTRLSIL.